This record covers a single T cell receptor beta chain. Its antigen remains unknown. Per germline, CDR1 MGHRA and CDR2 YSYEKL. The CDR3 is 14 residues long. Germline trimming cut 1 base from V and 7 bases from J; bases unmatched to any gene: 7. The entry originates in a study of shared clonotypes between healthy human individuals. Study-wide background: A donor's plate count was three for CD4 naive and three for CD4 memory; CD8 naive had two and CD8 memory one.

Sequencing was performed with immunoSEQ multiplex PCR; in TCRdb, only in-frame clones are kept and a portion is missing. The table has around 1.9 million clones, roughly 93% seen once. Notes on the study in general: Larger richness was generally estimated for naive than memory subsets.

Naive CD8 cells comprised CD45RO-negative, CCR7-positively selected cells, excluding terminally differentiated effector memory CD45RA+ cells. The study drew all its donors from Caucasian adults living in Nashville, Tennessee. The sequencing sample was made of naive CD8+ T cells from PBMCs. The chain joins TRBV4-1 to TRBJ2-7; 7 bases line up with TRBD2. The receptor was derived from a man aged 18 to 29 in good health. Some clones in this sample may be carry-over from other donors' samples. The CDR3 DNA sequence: TGCGCCAGCAGCCAAGGGCGGGAGTTGGGAGAGCAGTACTTC. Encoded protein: CASSQGRELGEQYF.